A selection of T cell receptor beta chains follows, all from one sample in a study of blood T cell repertoires in COVID-19. The protocol was immunoSEQ multiplex PCR, while the TCRdb copy is restricted to in-frame clones and leaves out a portion. Among some 350,000 clones listed, around nine tenths were seen once. Source material: peripheral blood. The source is a woman in her 70s with COVID-19, enrolled during active disease. The CDR3 runs from the conserved cysteine through the conserved F or W. Fields, in order: J gene, V gene, D gene, clone size, CDR3 DNA, CDR3 protein. A D gene is named only where the DNA matches it firmly. Size is stated for part of the rows, as once, few or many counts, or as a class when the clone is expanded.

TRBJ2-5 | TRBV18 | - | once | TGTGCCAGCTCACCAGATAGCAAAGAGACCCAGTACTTC | CASSPDSKETQYF
TRBJ2-7 | TRBV21-1 | - | - | TGTGCCAGCACATCGGGACACCATTCCTACGAGCAGTACTTC | CASTSGHHSYEQYF
TRBJ2-7 | TRBV6-1 | TRBD2 | - | TGTGCCAGCAGTGAGAGCGGGAGGGGGACCTACGAGCAGTACTTC | CASSESGRGTYEQYF
TRBJ1-2 | TRBV6-1 | TRBD1 | - | TGTGCCAGCAGTGATACGGGACAGGGGGCTGTCTATGGCTACACCTTC | CASSDTGQGAVYGYTF
TRBJ2-7 | TRBV3-1/TRBV3-2 | - | - | TGTGCCAGCAGCCAACTCTCCTACGAGCAGTACTTC | CASSQLSYEQYF
TRBJ2-1 | TRBV30 | - | - | TGTGCCTGGAACCAGGGGCCCCTTTTGGTGCAGTTCTTC | CAWNQGPLLVQFF
TRBJ2-2 | TRBV19 | - | - | TGTGCCAGTAGTATCTTAACCGGGGAGCTGTTTTTT | CASSILTGELFF
TRBJ2-3 | TRBV6-5 | - | few | TGTGCCAGCAGCGGACAAAGTGGGGCAGATACGCAGTATTTT | CASSGQSGADTQYF
TRBJ2-1 | TRBV27 | TRBD2 | - | TGTGCCAGCAGTTTATTGGCGGGGGGGCAGGGTGAGCAGTTCTTC | CASSLLAGGQGEQFF
TRBJ2-3 | TRBV2 | TRBD2 | - | TGTGCCGGGGGGGGAACTAGTTCGAATACGCAGTATTTT | CAGGGTSSNTQYF
TRBJ1-4 | TRBV6-6 | - | - | TGTGCCAGCAGTTACTCCTCACAGGGAGAGGCAAAACTGTTTTTT | CASSYSSQGEAKLFF
TRBJ2-3 | TRBV14 | - | - | TGTGCCAGCAGCCAAGGTTGGCAGGGCACCACAGATACGCAGTATTTT | CASSQGWQGTTDTQYF
TRBJ2-3 | TRBV12-3/TRBV12-4 | TRBD2 | few | TGTGCCAGCACGGGAGGCGCAGATACGCAGTATTTT | CASTGGADTQYF
TRBJ2-2 | TRBV18 | TRBD1 | - | TGTGCCAGCTCAGGGGACAGAGCGAACACCGGGGAGCTGTTTTTT | CASSGDRANTGELFF
TRBJ1-2 | TRBV3-1/TRBV3-2 | TRBD1 | - | TGTGCCAGCAGCTTTGGACAGGGGAGTGGCTACACCTTC | CASSFGQGSGYTF
TRBJ2-1 | TRBV6-5 | TRBD1 | - | TGTGCCAGCAGTTTCCGGACAGGGGAATATGAGCAGTTCTTC | CASSFRTGEYEQFF
TRBJ2-1 | TRBV7-9 | TRBD1 | - | TGTGCCAGCAGCCCCTGGGACAGGAGTGAGCAGTTCTTC | CASSPWDRSEQFF
TRBJ1-3 | TRBV7-2 | TRBD1 | - | TGTGCCAGCAGCTTAGCGGGACAGGGGATGGGGACCATATATTTT | CASSLAGQGMGTIYF
TRBJ2-5 | TRBV7-9 | - | - | TGTGCCAGCAGCCCATACGGGACACTTGCGTATAGGCAAGAGACCCAGTACTTC | CASSPYGTLAYRQETQYF
TRBJ1-2 | TRBV21-1 | - | - | TGTGCCAGCAGCAAAGTGATCTCGGGGGAGCCTCGACCCTTCTATGGCTACACCTTC | CASSKVISGEPRPFYGYTF
TRBJ1-1 | TRBV2 | - | few | TGTGCCAGCAGTATCTGGACAGCCATGAACACTGAAGCTTTCTTT | CASSIWTAMNTEAFF
TRBJ2-7 | TRBV6-5 | TRBD1 | - | TGTGCCAGCAGTTACGACAGGGGCTCCTACGAGCAGTACTTC | CASSYDRGSYEQYF
TRBJ1-2 | TRBV2 | TRBD1 | - | TGTGCCAGCAGTCCGGACAGGGCTAACTATGGCTACACCTTC | CASSPDRANYGYTF
TRBJ2-5 | TRBV6-5 | TRBD2 | - | TGTGCCAGCGTGGGGGGGGAGACCCAGTACTTC | CASVGGETQYF
TRBJ1-6 | TRBV5-5 | TRBD1 | few | TGTGCCAGCAGCTTGAGGGACAGAAATTCACCCCTCCACTTT | CASSLRDRNSPLHF
TRBJ1-5 | TRBV5-6 | - | - | TGTGCCAGCAGCTTAAGCAGCAATCAGCCCCAGCATTTT | CASSLSSNQPQHF
TRBJ2-6 | TRBV10-3 | - | - | TGTGCCATCAGTGAGTCTCGGGGTTCCCCATCTGGGGCCAACGTCCTGACTTTC | CAISESRGSPSGANVLTF
TRBJ2-7 | TRBV6-5 | - | - | TGTGCCAGCAGGGCGGGGCCAACCTACGAGCAGTACTTC | CASRAGPTYEQYF
TRBJ1-3 | TRBV5-6 | - | - | TGTGCCAGCAGCTTGGGACTCGGGGGCTCTGGAAACACCATATATTTT | CASSLGLGGSGNTIYF
TRBJ1-1 | TRBV3-1/TRBV3-2 | - | - | TGTGCCAGCAGCCAAGTCTCGCGGGGGAGGGACACTGAAGCTTTCTTT | CASSQVSRGRDTEAFF
TRBJ1-3 | TRBV18 | - | - | TGTGCCAGCTCACCCTATGGACAAGGGCCGGTAGACACCATATATTTT | CASSPYGQGPVDTIYF
TRBJ2-3 | TRBV19 | - | - | TGTGCCAGTAGCCCGAGGGGGAGCGGGGGCACAGATACGCAGTATTTT | CASSPRGSGGTDTQYF
TRBJ1-6 | TRBV4-1 | TRBD1 | - | TGCGCCAGCAGCCAAGGCCCTCCCCTCCTGACAGGGCCCAATTCACCCCTCCACTTT | CASSQGPPLLTGPNSPLHF
TRBJ2-5 | TRBV4-2 | TRBD2 | - | TGTGCCAGCAGCGCTGGACTAGCGGGTTTACAAGAGACCCAGTACTTC | CASSAGLAGLQETQYF
TRBJ1-3 | TRBV5-6 | TRBD1 | - | TGTGCCAGCAGCTTGCTGGGACAGGGGTCTGGAAACACCATATATTTT | CASSLLGQGSGNTIYF
TRBJ1-2 | TRBV12-5 | - | - | TGTGCTAGTGGTTTGCTCCCTTTGGGCGGCTACACCTTC | CASGLLPLGGYTF
TRBJ2-6 | TRBV4-1 | TRBD1 | - | TGCGCCAGCAGCCCCCCAGGGACAGGGATTCGCTCTGGGGCCAACGTCCTGACTTTC | CASSPPGTGIRSGANVLTF
TRBJ1-4 | TRBV30 | - | - | TGTGCCTGGAGCCTCGACAGGGAAAAACTGTTTTTT | CAWSLDREKLFF
TRBJ2-7 | TRBV5-4 | - | - | TGTGCCAGCAGCTCATTTAGCGGACTCAGCTCCTACGAGCAGTACTTC | CASSSFSGLSSYEQYF
TRBJ2-7 | TRBV27 | - | - | TGTGCCAGCAGTTTATACGCAGGGATCCCCTACGAGCAGTACTTC | CASSLYAGIPYEQYF
TRBJ2-1 | TRBV10-2 | - | - | TGCGCCAGCAGTGAGTCTCAGGGGCTCAGCTCCTACAATGAGCAGTTCTTC | CASSESQGLSSYNEQFF
TRBJ2-5 | TRBV5-6 | - | - | TGTGCCAGCAGCAGGGAGGTCGAGACCCAGTACTTC | CASSREVETQYF
TRBJ2-3 | TRBV5-1 | - | - | TGCGCCAGCAGCTCATACGTACGGACAGAGACAGATACGCAGTATTTT | CASSSYVRTETDTQYF
TRBJ1-1 | TRBV12-3/TRBV12-4 | - | few | TGTGCCAGCAGGGGGCGCGGTGAAGCTTTCTTT | CASRGRGEAFF
TRBJ1-1 | TRBV25-1 | TRBD1 | - | TGTGCCAGCAGTGAAATAGGGGGCTATGAAGCTTTCTTT | CASSEIGGYEAFF
TRBJ2-3 | TRBV7-3 | - | - | TGTGCCAGCAGCTTATCGGCGGGTACAGATACGCAGTATTTT | CASSLSAGTDTQYF
TRBJ1-3 | TRBV3-1/TRBV3-2 | TRBD1 | - | TGTGCCAGCAGCCAGGGCGGGACAGGGCATTACTCTGGAAACACCATATATTTT | CASSQGGTGHYSGNTIYF
TRBJ2-2 | TRBV5-1 | TRBD1 | - | TGCGCCAGCAGCCCCGACAGGGGAAACACCGGGGAGCTGTTTTTT | CASSPDRGNTGELFF
TRBJ2-1 | TRBV9 | TRBD2 | - | TGTGCCAGCAGCGTAGGGGCGACTAGCGGTGACAATGAGCAGTTCTTC | CASSVGATSGDNEQFF
TRBJ1-1 | TRBV11-2 | - | - | TGTGCCAGCAGCTTACGGGGGGCAGACACTGAAGCTTTCTTT | CASSLRGADTEAFF
TRBJ1-3 | TRBV18 | TRBD1 | - | TGTGCCAGCTCACCTCCGGGACAGGGCACTCTCTCTGGAAACACCATATATTTT | CASSPPGQGTLSGNTIYF
TRBJ2-1 | TRBV18 | TRBD2 | - | TGTGCCAGCTCACCGCTTCCGGGGGGGTCCTACAATGAGCAGTTCTTC | CASSPLPGGSYNEQFF
TRBJ2-7 | TRBV11-2 | TRBD2 | few | TGTGCCAGCAGACTACTAGCGGCCAGCTCCTACGAGCAGTACTTC | CASRLLAASSYEQYF
TRBJ1-5 | TRBV28 | - | - | TGTGCCAGCAGTTTTCGGGGGGCGGTTGGTCAGCCCCAGCATTTT | CASSFRGAVGQPQHF
TRBJ1-2 | TRBV28 | - | - | TGTGCCAGCAGTTTGGCCGATAACTATGGCTACACCTTC | CASSLADNYGYTF
TRBJ1-1 | TRBV4-3 | TRBD1 | - | TGCGCCAGCAGCCCGCGGACAGGGGGGATGACTGAAGCTTTCTTT | CASSPRTGGMTEAFF
TRBJ2-5 | TRBV9 | TRBD2 | - | TGTGCCAGCAGCGGAACTAGCGGGGGGGCCCAAGAGACCCAGTACTTC | CASSGTSGGAQETQYF
TRBJ2-5 | TRBV9 | TRBD1 | - | TGTGCCAGCAGCGCAGGGACAGACCAAGAGACCCAGTACTTC | CASSAGTDQETQYF
TRBJ2-5 | TRBV3-1/TRBV3-2 | - | - | TGTGCCAGCAGCCAAACCGAAGGGGGTCAAGAGACCCAGTACTTC | CASSQTEGGQETQYF
TRBJ2-7 | TRBV6-2/TRBV6-3 | - | - | TGTGCCAGCAGTTTCGGACAGTTCTACGAGCAGTACTTC | CASSFGQFYEQYF